The 13 T cell receptor beta chains given below trace back to one sample, sequenced in a study of blood T cell repertoires in COVID-19. Generated by immunoSEQ multiplex PCR, the TCRdb table keeps only in-frame clones and is missing some. The top ten hold 1.7% of the sample, which has 360,000 or so clones, around nine tenths seen once. The sample was PBMCs or T cells enriched from blood (not recorded which). These receptors were obtained from a woman aged 30 to 39 who had recovered from COVID-19.

This clone has a handful of counts. This chain joins TRBV29-1 and TRBJ2-2; TRBD1 is a possible D gene (5 bases). This CDR3 is built from 13 residues. Trimming removed 2 bases at V and 7 bases at J, with 11 bases between. The germline CDR1 and CDR2 sequences are SQVTM and ANQGSEA. The CDR3 DNA follows: TGCAGCGTTGAACAGGGCCTCTTCGGGGAGCTGTTTTTT. The encoded protein is CSVEQGLFGELFF.

The V and J genes are TRBV7-9 and TRBJ2-7; possible D gene TRBD2, 5 bases. V lost 3 bases, J lost 1 base, and 7 bases lay in between. This CDR3 spans 13 amino acids. Germline V lookup: CDR1 SEHNR, CDR2 FQNEAQ (reference sequence). CDR3 DNA sequence: TGTGCCAGCAGCTTCGGGAAATCCTACGAGCAGTACTTC. Translation gives CASSFGKSYEQYF.

The chain couples TRBV5-4 to TRBJ2-1; possibly TRBD2 for D (5 bases). This CDR3 has 15 amino acids. V lost 1 base, J lost 4 bases, and 12 bases lay in between. CDR1 SGHNT and CDR2 YYREEE come from the germline V gene (reference sequence). CDR3 in amino acids: CASSLPGVAYNEQFF. The CDR3 bases are TGTGCCAGCAGCTTGCCCGGGGTCGCGTACAATGAGCAGTTCTTC.

This rearrangement joins TRBV9 to TRBJ2-3; D gene unclear. This CDR3 spans 13 amino acids. CDR1 SGDLS and CDR2 YYNGEE come from the germline V gene. The germline V and J ends were trimmed by 4 bases and 3 bases, with 9 bases remaining between them. The CDR3 here is CASSPLGTDTQYF. The CDR3 DNA reads TGTGCCAGCAGCCCCCTCGGGACAGATACGCAGTATTTT.

The rearrangement joins TRBV3-1 (or the pseudogene TRBV3-2) to TRBJ2-2; no clear D gene. Trimming stripped 6 bases from V and 4 bases from J, with 12 bases between. The CDR3 is made up of 14 amino acids. Germline loops: CDR1 LGHDT, CDR2 YNNKEL (reference sequence). CDR3 protein: CASRAGSLTGELFF. The CDR3, as DNA: TGTGCCAGCAGGGCAGGTTCCCTCACCGGGGAGCTGTTTTTT.

V usage is TRBV4-1 and J usage is TRBJ2-1; tentatively, D is TRBD2 (6 bases). Germline loops: CDR1 MGHRA, CDR2 YSYEKL. The CDR3 loop spans 14 amino acids. V was trimmed by 1 base and J by 4 bases, leaving 8 bases between them. The CDR3 DNA is TGCGCCAGCAGCCAAGGGACTACTTACAATGAGCAGTTCTTC. This encodes CASSQGTTYNEQFF.

The table lists this clone with a count of one. The CDR3: CASHPGTSGVYEQYF. The CDR3 DNA reads as TGCGCCAGCCACCCGGGGACTAGCGGGGTTTACGAGCAGTACTTC. This chain connects TRBV5-1 to TRBJ2-7; 13 bases are shared with TRBD2. The CDR3 sequence is 15 residues long. Germline lookup yields CDR1 SGHRS and CDR2 YFSETQ. The V segment lost 7 bases and the J segment 4 bases; nucleotides outside the gene matches: 8.

The chain recombines TRBV7-9 with TRBJ1-2; D unclear. Germline CDR1 SEHNR, CDR2 FQNEAQ (reference sequence). Trimming took 6 bases from V and 7 from J, leaving 15 bases between them. CDR3 length equals 13 residues. The CDR3 region is CASRLAPLGGYTF. The CDR3 bases are TGTGCCAGCAGACTAGCACCGTTAGGTGGCTACACCTTC.

The chain joins TRBV6-5 to TRBJ1-3; 7 bases map to TRBD1. Trimming at V came to 6 bases and at J to 4 bases, leaving 6 bases not matched to a gene. In germline, CDR1 is MNHEY, CDR2 SVGAGI. There are 14 residues in the CDR3. CDR3 in DNA: TGTGCCAGCAGACCTGGGACAGAAGGAAACACCATATATTTT. Amino acid sequence: CASRPGTEGNTIYF.

The chain links TRBV11-1 to TRBJ1-2; 9 nucleotides line up with TRBD1. V was pared by 0 bases and J by 6 bases, with 8 bases of the junction left unmatched. CDR1 and CDR2 (germline): SGHAT, FQDESV (reference sequence). This CDR3 has 16 residues. The chain's CDR3 is CASSLATGQGLDGYTF. The CDR3 bases are TGTGCCAGCAGCTTAGCCACGGGACAGGGTTTGGATGGCTACACCTTC.

The chain uses TRBV5-4 and TRBJ2-2; D ambiguous. The V end was cut by 4 bases, the J end by 1 base, with 5 bases between. Germline V gives CDR1 SGHNT, CDR2 YYREEE (reference sequence). The CDR3 runs 13 residues. CDR3 DNA: TGTGCCAGCAGCAGACAGAACACCGGGGAGCTGTTTTTT. It yields the protein CASSRQNTGELFF.

This chain links TRBV11-2 with TRBJ2-2, with 7 bases matching TRBD2. Germline assignment: CDR1 SGHAT and CDR2 FQNNGV. This CDR3 contains 16 residues. The V gene end was trimmed by 4 bases and the J gene end by 6 bases; junction bases not matched to a gene: 11. CDR3 sequence: CASSSGGLVVSGELFF. The CDR3 nucleotides are TGTGCCAGCAGCTCGGGGGGTCTAGTAGTCTCCGGGGAGCTGTTTTTT.

The V and J genes are TRBV12-5 and TRBJ1-5, with 9 bases that match TRBD1. The germline gives CDR1 LGHNT, CDR2 FRNRAP. The CDR3 contains 16 residues. J gave up 2 bases and V 0 bases, and 2 bases lay outside the gene matches. DNA of the CDR3: TGTGCTAGTGGTTTGGTAAGACAGGGGGGCAATCAGCCCCAGCATTTT. This translates into CASGLVRQGGNQPQHF.